This TCR beta chain was sequenced in a study of T cells in Graves' hyperthyroidism and ophthalmopathy. Researchers took RNA transcripts and amplified the TCR beta CDR3 regions from them. HTBI primers were used for first-round RT-PCR of the TCR CDR3. TCRdb redid the calling of the multiplex PCR reads with MiXCR, one entry per CDR3 protein. The repertoire includes some 560,000 distinct CDR3 sequences, about 14% of them detected once, and about 15% sits in the top ten. This clonotype has at least ten counts. Its antigen is not identified. V was clipped by 4 bases and J by 5 bases; unmatched bases: 8. This CDR3 comprises 15 residues. Graves' hyperthyroidism is called stable when ophthalmopathy does not progress within 18 months. Those with hyperthyroidism were 18 to 65 years old, newly diagnosed, and ill for under 2 months. Whole-study results and caveats: Ophthalmopathy, as predicted by the model, came a median about seven months after the prediction.

The sample taken for sequencing was blood. The rearrangement uses TRBV12-3 or TRBV12-4 and TRBJ2-3, with 8 nucleotides matching TRBD2. This clonotype was sampled from a woman aged 35 to 49 with Graves' hyperthyroidism. The CDR3 region is CASSSPSGGRDTQYF. DNA of the CDR3: TGTGCCAGCAGTTCCCCTTCGGGAGGGAGAGATACGCAGTATTTT.